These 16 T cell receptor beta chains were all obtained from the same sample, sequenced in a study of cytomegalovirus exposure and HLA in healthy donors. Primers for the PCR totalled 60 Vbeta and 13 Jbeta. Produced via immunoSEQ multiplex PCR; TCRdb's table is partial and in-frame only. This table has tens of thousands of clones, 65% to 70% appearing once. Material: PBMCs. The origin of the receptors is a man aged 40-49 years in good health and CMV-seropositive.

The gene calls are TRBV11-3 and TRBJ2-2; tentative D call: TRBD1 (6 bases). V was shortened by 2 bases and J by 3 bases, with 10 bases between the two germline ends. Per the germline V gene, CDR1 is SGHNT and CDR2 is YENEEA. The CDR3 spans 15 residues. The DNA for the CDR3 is TGTGCCAGCAGCTTAAACAGGGCGCACACCGGGGAGCTGTTTTTT. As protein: CASSLNRAHTGELFF. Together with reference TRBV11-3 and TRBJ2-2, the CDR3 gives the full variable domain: EAGVVQSPRYKIIEKKQPVAFWCNPISGHNTLYWYLQNLGQGPELLIRYENEEAVDDSQLPKDRFSAERLKGVDSTLKIQPAELGDSAVYLCASSLNRAHTGELFFGEGSRLTVL.

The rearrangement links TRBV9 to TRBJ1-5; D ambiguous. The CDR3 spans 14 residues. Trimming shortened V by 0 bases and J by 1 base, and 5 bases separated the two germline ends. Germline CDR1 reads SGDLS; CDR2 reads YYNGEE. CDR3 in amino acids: CASSVGLSNQPQHF. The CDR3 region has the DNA TGTGCCAGCAGCGTAGGTCTGAGCAATCAGCCCCAGCATTTT.

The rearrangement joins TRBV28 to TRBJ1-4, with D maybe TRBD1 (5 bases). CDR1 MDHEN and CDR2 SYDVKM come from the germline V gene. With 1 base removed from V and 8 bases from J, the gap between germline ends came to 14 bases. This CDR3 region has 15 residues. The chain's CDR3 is CASSLSPTGAEKLFF. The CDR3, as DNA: TGTGCCAGCAGTTTATCCCCAACAGGCGCCGAAAAACTGTTTTTT. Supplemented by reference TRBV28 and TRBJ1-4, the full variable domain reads DVKVTQSSRYLVKRTGEKVFLECVQDMDHENMFWYRQDPGLGLRLIYFSYDVKMKEKGDIPEGYSVSREKKERFSLILESASTNQTSMYLCASSLSPTGAEKLFFGSGTQLSVL.

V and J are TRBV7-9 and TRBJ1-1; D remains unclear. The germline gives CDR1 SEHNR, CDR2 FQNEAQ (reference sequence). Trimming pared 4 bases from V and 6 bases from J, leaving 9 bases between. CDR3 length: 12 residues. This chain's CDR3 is CASSSEGAEAFF. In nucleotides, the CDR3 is TGTGCCAGCAGCTCCGAGGGCGCTGAAGCTTTCTTT. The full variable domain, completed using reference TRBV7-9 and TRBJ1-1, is DTGVSQNPRHKITKRGQNVTFRCDPISEHNRLYWYRQTLGQGPEFLTYFQNEAQLEKSRLLSDRFSAERPKGSFSTLEIQRTEQGDSAMYLCASSSEGAEAFFGQGTRLTVV.

The CDR3 spells CASSPGLLPTYEQYF. The CDR3 coding sequence is TGTGCCAGCAGCCCCGGACTTTTACCCACCTACGAGCAGTACTTC. The J gene is TRBJ2-7, the V gene TRBV13, with TRBD2 as a possible D gene (5 bases). Trimming removed 5 bases from V and 2 bases from J, with 16 bases in between. This CDR3 is 15 amino acids long. Germline assignment: CDR1 PRHDT and CDR2 FYEKMQ (reference sequence).

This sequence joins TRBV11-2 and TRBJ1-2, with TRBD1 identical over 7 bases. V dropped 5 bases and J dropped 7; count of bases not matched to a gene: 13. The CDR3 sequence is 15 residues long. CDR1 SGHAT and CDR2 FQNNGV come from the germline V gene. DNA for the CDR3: TGTGCCAGCAGCGTAGCAGGGGGAGAGCGTCGTGGCTACACCTTC. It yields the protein CASSVAGGERRGYTF. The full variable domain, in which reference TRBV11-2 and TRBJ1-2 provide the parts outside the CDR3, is EAGVAQSPRYKIIEKRQSVAFWCNPISGHATLYWYQQILGQGPKLLIQFQNNGVVDDSQLPKDRFSAERLKGVDSTLKIQPAKLEDSAVYLCASSVAGGERRGYTFGSGTRLTVV.

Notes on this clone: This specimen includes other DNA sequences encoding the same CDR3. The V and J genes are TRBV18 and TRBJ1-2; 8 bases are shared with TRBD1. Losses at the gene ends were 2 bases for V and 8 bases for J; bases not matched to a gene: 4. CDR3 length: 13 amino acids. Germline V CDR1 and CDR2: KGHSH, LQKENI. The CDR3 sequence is CASSPGQGDGYTF. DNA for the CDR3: TGTGCCAGCTCACCAGGACAGGGAGACGGCTACACCTTC.

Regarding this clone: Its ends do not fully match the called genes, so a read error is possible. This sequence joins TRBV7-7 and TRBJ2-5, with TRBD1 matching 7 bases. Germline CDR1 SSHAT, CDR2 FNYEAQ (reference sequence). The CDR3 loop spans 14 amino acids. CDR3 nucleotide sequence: TGTGCTAGCAGCTTAGGGACAGCCCAAGAGACCCAGTACTTC. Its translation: CASSLGTAQETQYF.

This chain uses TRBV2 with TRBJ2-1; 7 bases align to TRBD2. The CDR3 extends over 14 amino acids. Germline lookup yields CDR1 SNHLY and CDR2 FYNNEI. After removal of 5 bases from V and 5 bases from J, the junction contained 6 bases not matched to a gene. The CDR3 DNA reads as TGTGCCAGCAGTCTGCCTAGCGGAAACAATGAGCAGTTCTTC. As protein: CASSLPSGNNEQFF.

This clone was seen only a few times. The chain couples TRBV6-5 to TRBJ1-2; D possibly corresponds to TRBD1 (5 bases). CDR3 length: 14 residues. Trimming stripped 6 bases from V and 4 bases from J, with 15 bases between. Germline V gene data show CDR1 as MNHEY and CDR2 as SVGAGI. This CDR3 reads CASRLQEFSYGYTF. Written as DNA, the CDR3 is TGTGCCAGCAGACTACAGGAATTTAGCTATGGCTACACCTTC.

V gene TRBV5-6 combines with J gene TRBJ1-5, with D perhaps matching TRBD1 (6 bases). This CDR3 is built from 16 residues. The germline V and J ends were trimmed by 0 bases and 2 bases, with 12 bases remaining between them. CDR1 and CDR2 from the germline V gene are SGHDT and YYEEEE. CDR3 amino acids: CASSLGTVTGNQPQHF. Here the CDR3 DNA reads TGTGCCAGCAGCTTGGGGACAGTCACAGGCAATCAGCCCCAGCATTTT.

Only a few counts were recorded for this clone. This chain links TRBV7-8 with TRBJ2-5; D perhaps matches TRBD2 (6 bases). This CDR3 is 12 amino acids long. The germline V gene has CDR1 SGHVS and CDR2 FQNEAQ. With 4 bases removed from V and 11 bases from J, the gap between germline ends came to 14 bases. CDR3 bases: TGTGCCAGCAGCTGGGGCTCGGGGGAGCAGTACTTC. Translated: CASSWGSGEQYF.

As DNA, the CDR3 is TGTGCCAGCAAGGAGCGACAGGGGGCGCCCGGGGAGCTGTTTTTT. Translating gives CASKERQGAPGELFF. The chain combines TRBV6-5 with TRBJ2-2; 10 nucleotides agree with TRBD1. CDR1 and CDR2 from the germline V gene are MNHEY and SVGAGI. This CDR3 contains 15 residues. V trimming: 7 bases; J trimming: 6 bases; junction bases outside the gene matches: 8.

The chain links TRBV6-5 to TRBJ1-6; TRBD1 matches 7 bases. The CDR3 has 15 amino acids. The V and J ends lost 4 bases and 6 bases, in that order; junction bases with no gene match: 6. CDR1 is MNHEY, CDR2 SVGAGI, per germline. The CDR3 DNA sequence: TGTGCCAGCAGTTGGGGGACAGCCTCTAATTCACCCCTCCACTTT. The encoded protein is CASSWGTASNSPLHF.

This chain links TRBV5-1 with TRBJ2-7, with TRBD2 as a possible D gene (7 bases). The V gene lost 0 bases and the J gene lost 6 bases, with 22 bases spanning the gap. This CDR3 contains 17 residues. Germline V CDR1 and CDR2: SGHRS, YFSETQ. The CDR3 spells CASSLARGGNADVEQYF. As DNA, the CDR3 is TGCGCCAGCAGCTTGGCTAGGGGGGGCAATGCTGACGTCGAGCAGTACTTC.

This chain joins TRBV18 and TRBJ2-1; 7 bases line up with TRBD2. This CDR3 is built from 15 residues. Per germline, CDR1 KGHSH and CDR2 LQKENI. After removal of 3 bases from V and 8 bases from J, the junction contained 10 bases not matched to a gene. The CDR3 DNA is TGTGCCAGCTCACCGCAGGGACGGGGGGTGCATGAGCAGTTCTTC. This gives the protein CASSPQGRGVHEQFF. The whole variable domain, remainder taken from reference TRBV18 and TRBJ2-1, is NAGVMQNPRHLVRRRGQEARLRCSPMKGHSHVYWYRQLPEEGLKFMVYLQKENIIDESGMPKERFSAEFPKEGPSILRIQQVVRGDSAAYFCASSPQGRGVHEQFFGPGTRLTVL.